Listed below are T cell receptor beta chains from one sample, sequenced in a study of CXCR3-negative and CXCR3-positive naive CD8 T cells. TCRdb reprocessed the 5' RACE reads and stores each CDR3 protein as one record, lacking DNA. This sample's table reports 75,000 to 100,000 distinct CDR3 sequences. Specimen: naive CXCR3+ CD8+ T cells from blood. Receptors originate from a human donor in good health. Some clones in this sample may be carry-over from other donors' samples. Both conserved end residues are part of each CDR3. The order of the fields is J gene, V gene, CDR3 protein.

>TRBJ2-1|TRBV6-4
CASSDGGANSEQFF
>TRBJ2-5|TRBV27
CASSQGETQYF
>TRBJ1-5|TRBV27
CASSLGSNQPQHF
>TRBJ2-4|TRBV28
CASLSVAKNIQYF
>TRBJ2-3|TRBV7-2
CASSPETSGVTDTQYF
>TRBJ1-1|TRBV10-2
CASSEATGNPNTEAFF
>TRBJ2-7|TRBV7-6
CASSTIQGAGYEQYF
>TRBJ1-6|TRBV12-3/TRBV12-4
CASKDSNSPLHF
>TRBJ1-3|TRBV6-6
CASSHGPDSGNTIYF
>TRBJ2-1|TRBV19
CASSMWRGDYNEQFF
>TRBJ2-3|TRBV14
CASSQGVTDSDTQYF
>TRBJ2-7|TRBV28
CASSHSYEQYF
>TRBJ1-2|TRBV12-3/TRBV12-4
CASSFGGQGAPGYTF
>TRBJ2-7|TRBV27
CASSLSGPSPYEQYF
>TRBJ2-5|TRBV12-3/TRBV12-4
CASSLKSIQNVETQYF
>TRBJ2-2|TRBV5-1
CASSLGQLNTGELFF
>TRBJ2-7|TRBV27
CASSELRTSLYEQYF
>TRBJ1-4|TRBV9
CASSASGQQNEKLFF
>TRBJ1-1|TRBV4-1
CASSLLQGSEAFF
>TRBJ1-1|TRBV14
CASSPPTASPEAFF
>TRBJ2-2|TRBV7-9
CASSLRDTNTGELFF
>TRBJ1-5|TRBV29-1
CSVGPSGDYTQPQHF
>TRBJ2-7|TRBV29-1
CSVEREVPYEQYF
>TRBJ1-1|TRBV5-1
CASSAGQNTEAFF
>TRBJ2-1|TRBV3-1
CASSPGSSNEQFF
>TRBJ2-7|TRBV25-1
CASSAGLAGYEQYF
>TRBJ2-7|TRBV5-1
CASSLELEGPNSHEQYF
>TRBJ1-5|TRBV15
CATSRGGFGQPQHF
>TRBJ2-7|TRBV29-1
CSVLAESSYEQYF
>TRBJ1-3|TRBV29-1
CSVASGSGNTIYF
>TRBJ2-1|TRBV7-9
CASVRGTYNEQFF
>TRBJ2-1|TRBV7-3
CASSQRLAGANEQFF
>TRBJ1-5|TRBV27
CASKIQGRDQPQHF
>TRBJ2-7|TRBV5-6
CASSPDGTGNFYEQYF